A single sample gave rise to the 27 T cell receptor beta chains below, sequenced in a study of T cell clonality in common variable immunodeficiency. TCRdb keeps only in-frame clones here, not all; method: immunoSEQ multiplex PCR. The sample presents about 52,000 clones, none singletons. Sequenced input: peripheral blood mononuclear cells. These receptor sequences come from a person aged 18-69 years in good health.

This clone was seen repeatedly, ten times or more. The sequenced fragment ends 3 residues before the CDR3 boundary, so the rest is inferred from the germline J gene. The rearrangement links TRBV5-1 to TRBJ1-1; unclear D gene. Trimming stripped 4 bases from V and 3 bases from J, with 10 bases between. Germline V gene data show CDR1 as SGHRS and CDR2 as YFSETQ. The CDR3 extends over 13 amino acids. The CDR3 sequence: CASSLVTDTEAFF. The sequenced part of the CDR3 DNA is TGCGCCAGCAGCCTGGTTACAGACACTGAA.

This clone has a count of ten or more. The DNA read from the CDR3 is TGTGCCAGCAGCTCTAGCGGTGAAGAGACC. This codes for CASSSSGEET. The full CDR3 reads CASSSSGEETQYF. J is TRBJ2-5 and V is TRBV11-3; TRBD2 matches at 7 bases. The CDR3 goes on 3 residues after the read ends, and that part is filled in from the germline J gene. The CDR3 loop spans 13 amino acids. J gave up 3 bases and V 4 bases, and 2 bases lay outside the gene matches. Germline V gene data show CDR1 as SGHNT and CDR2 as YENEEA.

This clone was observed many times. Germline is not matched at one junction end, which may reflect a read error. The CDR3 end falls 3 residues outside the read, so it is completed with the germline J gene. The V call is TRBV7-7, the J call TRBJ2-2; possibly TRBD2 for D (5 bases). Germline values: CDR1 SSHAT, CDR2 FNYEAQ (reference sequence). There are 16 residues in the CDR3. The sequenced CDR3 bases are TGTGCTAGCAGCTTAGGAGGACCCTTGGCGGGCGGGGAG. As protein: CASSLGGPLAGGE. The full CDR3 sequence reads CASSLGGPLAGGELFF. Combining the CDR3 with reference TRBV7-7 and TRBJ2-2 gives the whole variable domain GAGVSQSPRYKVTKRGQDVTLRCDPISSHATLYWYQQALGQGPEFLTYFNYEAQPDKSGLPSDRFSAERPEGSISTLTIQRTEQRDSAMYRCASSLGGPLAGGELFFGEGSRLTVL.

This clone was observed many times. The observed sequence ends 3 residues before the CDR3 terminus, with the missing tail filled in from the germline J gene. The chain joins TRBV5-1 to TRBJ2-5; 10 bases agree with TRBD2. Germline V gene data show CDR1 as SGHRS and CDR2 as YFSETQ. The CDR3 spans 15 residues. Unmatched junction bases numbered 9, after V lost 5 bases and J lost 5 bases. The DNA read from the CDR3 is TGCGCCAGCAGGCTAGCGGGAGCGGGAGCGGAGACC. It specifies CASRLAGAGAET. Given in full, the CDR3 is CASRLAGAGAETQYF.

This clone was picked up many times. The read terminates 3 residues ahead of where the CDR3 ends, so the germline J gene completes it. The V and J genes are TRBV20-1 and TRBJ2-6, with 7 bases matching TRBD2. V gave up 6 bases and J gave up 4 bases; unmatched junction bases: 15. The CDR3 extends over 17 amino acids. Germline V lookup: CDR1 DFQATT, CDR2 SNEGSKA (reference sequence). Here the CDR3 reads CSASPSGVSRGANVLTF. Partial CDR3 DNA: TGCAGTGCAAGCCCCAGCGGGGTCTCTAGGGGGGCCAACGTC.

This clone was recorded at least ten times. Read data end 3 residues before the CDR3 end; the end is taken from the germline J gene. J is TRBJ1-5 and V is TRBV2; possibly TRBD1 for D (5 bases). The germline V gene has CDR1 SNHLY and CDR2 FYNNEI. The CDR3 is 14 residues long. The V gene lost 9 bases and the J gene lost 4 bases, with 16 bases spanning the gap. The CDR3 loop is CASEDRRTNQPQHF. The CDR3 DNA, read in part, is TGTGCCAGTGAAGATAGGAGGACAAATCAGCCC.

There are many counts of this clone. The read gets to within 3 residues of the CDR3 end, and the germline J gene fills in the rest. V gene TRBV5-6 combines with J gene TRBJ1-5; possibly TRBD1 for D (5 bases). Germline V gene lookup returns CDR1 SGHDT and CDR2 YYEEEE. The V and J ends lost 4 bases and 5 bases respectively, with 10 bases between them. The CDR3 has 13 amino acids. The part of the CDR3 DNA that was read is TGTGCCAGCAGCACCGGGGGACATCAGCCC. It yields the protein CASSTGGHQP. The whole CDR3 protein reads CASSTGGHQPQHF.

This clone was detected many times. The CDR3 extends 3 residues past the end of the read, so its final part is completed from the germline J gene. V and J are TRBV20-1 and TRBJ1-5; 9 positions match TRBD1. CDR3 size: 15 residues. Germline CDR1 DFQATT, CDR2 SNEGSKA (reference sequence). The ends lost 4 bases at V and 6 bases at J; junction bases unmatched: 10. CDR3 DNA, as far as it was read: TGCAGTGCTATAAAACAGGGGGCGCGAGGTCAGCCC. It translates to CSAIKQGARGQP. The complete CDR3 sequence is CSAIKQGARGQPQHF.

On this clone itself: The read halts 3 residues ahead of the CDR3 end, with the missing end drawn from the germline J gene. V usage is TRBV2 and J usage is TRBJ2-5; perhaps TRBD2 as D (7 bases). Germline V gene sequence: CDR1 SNHLY, CDR2 FYNNEI. The CDR3 has 15 amino acids. V was clipped by 6 bases and J by 5 bases, with 19 bases between them. Partial CDR3 DNA: TGTGCCAGCAGAGCGCTGCGGGGGAGGGGGGAGACC. Its translation is CASRALRGRGET. The CDR3 as a whole reads CASRALRGRGETQYF.

In its sample, this clone was seen many times. CDR3 DNA (partial): TGTGCCAGTCGAGGTACG. This sequence encodes CASRGT. The entire CDR3 protein is CASRGTQYF. The chain has TRBV19 and TRBJ2-3, with D uncertain. The observed sequence ends 3 residues before the CDR3 terminus, with the missing tail filled in from the germline J gene. Per germline, CDR1 LNHDA and CDR2 SQIVND (reference sequence). V lost 8 bases and J 8 bases, leaving 5 bases between the germline ends. This CDR3 contains 9 residues.

This clone was found many times. Sequencing ends 3 residues short of the CDR3 end; the germline J gene provides the rest. V and J are TRBV7-2 and TRBJ2-2, with D possibly matching TRBD1 (6 bases). Trimming removed 10 bases from V and 6 bases from J, with 15 bases in between. Germline V gene sequence: CDR1 SGHTA, CDR2 FQGNSA. The CDR3 loop spans 13 amino acids. The chain's CDR3 is CAIQGIRSGELFF. The part of the CDR3 DNA that was read is TGTGCCATACAGGGTATCAGATCCGGGGAG.

This clone was seen a handful of times. The read falls 3 residues short of the CDR3 end, and the missing part is taken from the germline J gene. At the DNA level, this CDR3 is encoded by other sequences in the same sample as well. V is TRBV19 and J is TRBJ1-3, with a weak D call TRBD1 (6 bases). Looked up from germline, CDR1 is LNHDA and CDR2 is SQIVND (reference sequence). Trimming shortened V by 6 bases and J by 0 bases, and 9 bases separated the two germline ends. The CDR3 is 14 residues long. The CDR3 spells CASRDSRSGNTIYF. The CDR3 bases that were read are TGTGCCAGTAGGGACAGCCGCTCTGGAAACACC.

This clone was seen at least ten times. The read falls 3 residues short of the CDR3 end, and the missing part is taken from the germline J gene. The chain has TRBV6-2 or TRBV6-3 and TRBJ2-7; 10 nucleotides match TRBD1. J gave up 2 bases and V 0 bases, and 4 bases lay outside the gene matches. The CDR3 is made up of 16 amino acids. CDR1 and CDR2 (germline): MNHEY, SVGEGT. CDR3 DNA, as far as it was read: TGTGCCAGCAGTTACTCGTTTGGGACAGGGGCCTACGAG. Amino acid sequence: CASSYSFGTGAYE. The CDR3 as a whole reads CASSYSFGTGAYEQYF.

This clone has only a few counts. Coverage ceases 3 residues before the CDR3 finishes, and the germline J gene fills in the end. The chain couples TRBV5-1 to TRBJ2-7; D is ambiguous. In germline, CDR1 is SGHRS, CDR2 YFSETQ. The V and J ends lost 4 bases and 0 bases respectively, with 5 bases between them. The CDR3 is 12 amino acids. This chain's CDR3 is CASSGGSYEQYF. The sequenced CDR3 bases are TGCGCCAGCAGCGGCGGCTCCTACGAG. Complete variable domain (other parts from reference TRBV5-1 and TRBJ2-7): KAGVTQTPRYLIKTRGQQVTLSCSPISGHRSVSWYQQTPGQGLQFLFEYFSETQRNKGNFPGRFSGRQFSNSRSEMNVSTLELGDSALYLCASSGGSYEQYFGPGTRLTVT.

This clone was observed a handful of times. The CDR3 goes on 3 residues after the read ends, and that part is filled in from the germline J gene. This sequence joins TRBV18 and TRBJ1-1; the D gene is possibly TRBD1 (5 bases). This CDR3 region has 15 residues. Between the trimmed V and J ends, which lost 6 bases and 3 bases, there was a span of 17 bases. Germline V CDR1 and CDR2: KGHSH, LQKENI. Incomplete CDR3 DNA: TGTGCCAGCTCCACGGCGAGGACAAGGGACACTGAA. Translated, it gives CASSTARTRDTE. The whole CDR3 reads CASSTARTRDTEAFF.

This clone has at least ten counts. The DNA ends 3 residues before the CDR3 does, and the rest of the CDR3 is filled in from the germline J gene. The sample has other DNA sequences that encode this CDR3 too. The chain is built from TRBV19 and TRBJ2-7; TRBD2 matches 8 bases. The germline V gene encodes CDR1 LNHDA and CDR2 SQIVND (reference sequence). The ends lost 3 bases at V and 3 bases at J; junction bases unmatched: 7. The CDR3 length is 15 residues. CDR3 bases read: TGTGCCAGTAGTATTCAGGCGGGGGGACGCTACGAG. Amino acid sequence: CASSIQAGGRYE. The CDR3 in full is CASSIQAGGRYEQYF.

The table lists this clone with many counts. The read comes to an end 3 residues before the CDR3 does, leaving the germline J gene to fill in the end. The chain uses TRBV14 and TRBJ1-1; TRBD1 aligns across 8 bases. Trimming took 4 bases from V and 0 from J; bases not matched to a gene: 7. The CDR3 has 16 residues. The germline CDR1 and CDR2 sequences are SGHDN and FVKESK. CDR3 DNA, as far as it was read: TGTGCCAGCAGCCTCCAGGCAGGGGGCTTGAACACTGAA. Translated: CASSLQAGGLNTE. The whole CDR3 region reads CASSLQAGGLNTEAFF.

Ten or more counts support this clone. The read ends 3 residues shy of where the CDR3 ends; the end is completed using the germline J gene. V gene TRBV9 combines with J gene TRBJ2-3; 10 bases line up with TRBD2. Germline V gene data show CDR1 as SGDLS and CDR2 as YYNGEE. V lost 3 bases to trimming and J lost 1 base; unmatched junction nucleotides: 2. This CDR3 contains 15 residues. CDR3 DNA, as far as it was read: TGTGCCAGCAGCGGCGGACTAGCGGGCACAGATACG. This gives the protein CASSGGLAGTDT. The complete CDR3 sequence is CASSGGLAGTDTQYF. The full variable domain, rest sourced from reference TRBV9 and TRBJ2-3, is DSGVTQTPKHLITATGQRVTLRCSPRSGDLSVYWYQQSLDQGLQFLIQYYNGEERAKGNILERFSAQQFPDLHSELNLSSLELGDSALYFCASSGGLAGTDTQYFGPGTRLTVL.

This clone was counted ten times or more. The read ends 3 residues shy of where the CDR3 ends; the end is completed using the germline J gene. The chain links TRBV6-1 to TRBJ2-3; perhaps TRBD2 as D (5 bases). The V gene lost 8 bases and the J gene lost 1 base, with 10 bases spanning the gap. The CDR3 covers 13 residues. CDR1 MNHNS and CDR2 SASEGT come from the germline V gene. CDR3 region: CASGAGRTDTQYF. The part of the CDR3 DNA that was read is TGTGCCAGCGGTGCGGGTCGCACAGATACG.

Ten or more counts support this clone. The DNA ends 3 residues before the CDR3 does, and the rest of the CDR3 is filled in from the germline J gene. The chain joins TRBV5-4 to TRBJ2-5, with D possibly being TRBD1 (5 bases). Between the trimmed V and J ends, which lost 0 bases and 5 bases, there was a span of 8 bases. CDR3 length: 13 amino acids. Germline-derived CDR1 and CDR2 are SGHNT and YYREEE (reference sequence). CDR3 bases read: TGTGCCAGCAGCTTGGCGACAGTTGAGACC. Encoded protein: CASSLATVET. The entire CDR3 reads CASSLATVETQYF.

This clone was seen ten or more times. The CDR3 end is not reached by the read, which stops 3 residues before it; the germline J gene fills it in. The chain combines TRBV5-1 with TRBJ2-3, with 9 bases fitting TRBD2. Germline V gives CDR1 SGHRS, CDR2 YFSETQ. The CDR3 extends over 15 amino acids. With V trimmed by 6 bases and J by 2 bases, 7 bases remained unmatched. The part of the CDR3 DNA that was read is TGCGCCAGCAATGACGCGGGAGGGTACACAGATACG. Translation gives CASNDAGGYTDT. The whole CDR3 is CASNDAGGYTDTQYF.

This clone has ten or more counts. With the read ending 3 residues before the CDR3 end, the germline J gene is used to fill in that end. The gene calls are TRBV20-1 and TRBJ2-6, with a possible D match to TRBD2 (5 bases). V was trimmed by 4 bases and J by 0 bases, leaving 13 bases between them. The length of the CDR3 is 16 residues. Germline CDR1 and CDR2: DFQATT and SNEGSKA (reference sequence). This CDR3 reads CSANSDFYSGANVLTF. The DNA read from the CDR3 is TGCAGTGCTAACTCGGACTTTTACTCTGGGGCCAACGTC.

In its sample, this clone was seen many times. The read falls 3 residues short of the CDR3 end, and the missing part is taken from the germline J gene. The chain joins TRBV10-1 to TRBJ2-5, with 8 nucleotides matching TRBD2. The CDR3 is made up of 16 amino acids. CDR1 is WNHNN and CDR2 is SYGVQD in the germline V gene (reference sequence). The junction had 12 bases not matched to a gene; V was cut back by 2 bases and J by 7 bases. The CDR3 bases that were read are TGCGCCAGCAGTGAGACGGGGGGGGACGGATTTGGGACC. Translated: CASSETGGDGFGT. In full, the CDR3 reads CASSETGGDGFGTQYF.

This clone has ten or more counts. With the read ending 3 residues before the CDR3 end, the germline J gene is used to fill in that end. The J gene is TRBJ2-3, the V gene TRBV13; D is ambiguous. Trimming stripped 1 base from V and 6 bases from J, with 8 bases between. The CDR3 length is 13 residues. Germline CDR1 PRHDT, CDR2 FYEKMQ (reference sequence). This CDR3 is CASSLDVGDTQYF. The CDR3 bases that were read are TGTGCCAGCAGCTTAGACGTAGGGGATACG.

This clone was seen repeatedly, ten times or more. Relative to the germline gene, one junction end is altered; a read error may explain this. Read data end 3 residues before the CDR3 end; the end is taken from the germline J gene. V is TRBV4-2 and J is TRBJ2-2; D call uncertain. This CDR3 is built from 14 residues. Germline assignment: CDR1 LGHNA and CDR2 YNFKEQ. CDR3 amino acids: CASSQGPLTGELFF. The sequenced part of the CDR3 DNA is TGCGCCAGCAGCCAAGGGCCCCTCACCGGGGAG.

Many counts were recorded for this clone. Read sequence stops 3 residues before the CDR3 end, and the germline J gene provides the missing end. V and J are TRBV5-1 and TRBJ1-6, with a weak D call TRBD1 (6 bases). Trimming pared 6 bases from V and 7 bases from J, leaving 14 bases between. The length of the CDR3 is 14 residues. CDR1 is SGHRS and CDR2 is YFSETQ in the germline V gene. Incomplete CDR3 DNA: TGCGCCAGCACAGAACAGGGAGGCAATTCACCC. Residues: CASTEQGGNSP. The whole CDR3 is CASTEQGGNSPLHF.

This clone was found many times. The DNA ends 3 residues before the CDR3 does, and the rest of the CDR3 is filled in from the germline J gene. The V gene is TRBV5-6, the J gene TRBJ1-1; maybe TRBD1 (6 bases). Germline CDR1 and CDR2: SGHDT and YYEEEE. Trimming cost V 0 bases and J 4 bases, with 10 bases left between them. The CDR3 has 14 residues. The chain's CDR3 is CASSLVGGVTEAFF. The part of the CDR3 DNA that was read is TGTGCCAGCAGCTTGGTAGGGGGGGTCACTGAA.